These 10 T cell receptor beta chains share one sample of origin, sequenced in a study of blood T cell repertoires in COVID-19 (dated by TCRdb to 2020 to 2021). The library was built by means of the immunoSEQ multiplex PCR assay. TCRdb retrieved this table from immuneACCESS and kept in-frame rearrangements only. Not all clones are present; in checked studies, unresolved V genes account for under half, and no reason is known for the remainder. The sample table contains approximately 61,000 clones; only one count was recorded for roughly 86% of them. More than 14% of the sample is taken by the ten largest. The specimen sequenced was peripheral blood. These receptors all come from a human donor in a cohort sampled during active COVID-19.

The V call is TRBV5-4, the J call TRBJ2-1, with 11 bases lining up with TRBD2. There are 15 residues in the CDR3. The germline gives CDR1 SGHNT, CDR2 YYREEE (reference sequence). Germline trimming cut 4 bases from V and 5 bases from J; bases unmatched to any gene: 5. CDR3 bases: TGTGCCAGCAGCCCGGGACTAGCGGAGAACAATGAGCAGTTCTTC. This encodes CASSPGLAENNEQFF.

The CDR3 DNA sequence: TGTGCCAGCAGCCAAGCGCAGCGATACAATGAGCAGTTCTTC. The encoded protein is CASSQAQRYNEQFF. This chain connects TRBV3-1 (or the pseudogene TRBV3-2) to TRBJ2-1; D not certain. The V gene's germline CDR1 is LGHDT and CDR2 YNNKEL (reference sequence). The ends were cut back, 1 base at V and 4 bases at J, with 8 bases in the middle. CDR3 length: 14 residues.

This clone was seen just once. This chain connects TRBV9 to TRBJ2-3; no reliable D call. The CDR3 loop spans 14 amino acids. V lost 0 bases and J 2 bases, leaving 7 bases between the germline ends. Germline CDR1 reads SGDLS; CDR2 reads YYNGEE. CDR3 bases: TGTGCCAGCAGCGTAGGAGGATTCACAGATACGCAGTATTTT. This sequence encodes CASSVGGFTDTQYF.

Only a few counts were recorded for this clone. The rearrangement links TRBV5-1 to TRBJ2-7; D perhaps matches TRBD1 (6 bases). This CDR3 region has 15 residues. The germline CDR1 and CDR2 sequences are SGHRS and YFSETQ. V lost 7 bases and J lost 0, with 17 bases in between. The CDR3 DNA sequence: TGCGCCAGCGCCCCTGCAGGGGTTGGCTCCTACGAGCAGTACTTC. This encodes CASAPAGVGSYEQYF.

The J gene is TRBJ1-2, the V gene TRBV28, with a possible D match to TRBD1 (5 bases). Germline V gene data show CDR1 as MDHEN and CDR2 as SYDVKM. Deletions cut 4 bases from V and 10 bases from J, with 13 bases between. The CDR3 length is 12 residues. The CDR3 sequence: CASSSRVRNYTF. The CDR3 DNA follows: TGTGCCAGCAGTTCCAGGGTCCGTAACTACACCTTC.

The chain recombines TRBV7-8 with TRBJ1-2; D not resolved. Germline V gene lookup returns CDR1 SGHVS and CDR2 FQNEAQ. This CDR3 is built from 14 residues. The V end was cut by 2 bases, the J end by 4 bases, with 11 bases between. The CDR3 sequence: CASSLSVQAYGYTF. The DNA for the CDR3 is TGTGCCAGCAGCTTAAGTGTGCAGGCCTATGGCTACACCTTC.

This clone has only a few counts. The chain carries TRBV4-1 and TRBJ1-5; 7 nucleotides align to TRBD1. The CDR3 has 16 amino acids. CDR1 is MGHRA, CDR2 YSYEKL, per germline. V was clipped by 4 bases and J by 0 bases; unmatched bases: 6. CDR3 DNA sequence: TGCGCCAGCAGCCCCGAGACAGGGTATAGCAATCAGCCCCAGCATTTT. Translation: CASSPETGYSNQPQHF.

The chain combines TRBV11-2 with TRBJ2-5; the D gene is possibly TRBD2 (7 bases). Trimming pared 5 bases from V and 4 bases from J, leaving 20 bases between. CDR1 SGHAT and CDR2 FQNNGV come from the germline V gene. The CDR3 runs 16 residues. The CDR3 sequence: CASSPIGGGTTETQYF. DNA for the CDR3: TGTGCCAGCAGCCCAATAGGGGGAGGGACGACAGAGACCCAGTACTTC.

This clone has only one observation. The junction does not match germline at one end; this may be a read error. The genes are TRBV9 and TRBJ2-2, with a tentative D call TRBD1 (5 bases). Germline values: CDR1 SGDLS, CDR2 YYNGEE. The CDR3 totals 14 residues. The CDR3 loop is CASSASGNPGELFF. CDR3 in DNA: TGTGCCAGCAGCGCCTCAGGGAACCCCGGGGAGCTGTTTTTT.

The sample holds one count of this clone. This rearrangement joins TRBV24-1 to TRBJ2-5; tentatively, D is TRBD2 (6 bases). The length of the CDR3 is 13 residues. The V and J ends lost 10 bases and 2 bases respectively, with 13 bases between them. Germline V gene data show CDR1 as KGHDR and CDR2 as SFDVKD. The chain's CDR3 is CATGRRGQETQYF. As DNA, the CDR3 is TGTGCCACTGGGCGTCGGGGGCAAGAGACCCAGTACTTC.